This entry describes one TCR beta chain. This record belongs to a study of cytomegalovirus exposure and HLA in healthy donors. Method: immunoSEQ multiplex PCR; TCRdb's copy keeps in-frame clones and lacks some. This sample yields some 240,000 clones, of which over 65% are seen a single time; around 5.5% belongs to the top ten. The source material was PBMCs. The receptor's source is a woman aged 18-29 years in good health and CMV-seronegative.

CDR3 sequence (DNA): TGTGCCAGCAGCGTAAGTCCCGGGACTAGCGGGGGGGCGGCAAACAATGAGCAGTTCTTC. Translating gives CASSVSPGTSGGAANNEQFF. V and J are TRBV9 and TRBJ2-1; 16 bases align to TRBD2. Germline trimming cut 1 base from V and 5 bases from J; bases unmatched to any gene: 12. Germline V gives CDR1 SGDLS, CDR2 YYNGEE. This CDR3 has 20 residues.